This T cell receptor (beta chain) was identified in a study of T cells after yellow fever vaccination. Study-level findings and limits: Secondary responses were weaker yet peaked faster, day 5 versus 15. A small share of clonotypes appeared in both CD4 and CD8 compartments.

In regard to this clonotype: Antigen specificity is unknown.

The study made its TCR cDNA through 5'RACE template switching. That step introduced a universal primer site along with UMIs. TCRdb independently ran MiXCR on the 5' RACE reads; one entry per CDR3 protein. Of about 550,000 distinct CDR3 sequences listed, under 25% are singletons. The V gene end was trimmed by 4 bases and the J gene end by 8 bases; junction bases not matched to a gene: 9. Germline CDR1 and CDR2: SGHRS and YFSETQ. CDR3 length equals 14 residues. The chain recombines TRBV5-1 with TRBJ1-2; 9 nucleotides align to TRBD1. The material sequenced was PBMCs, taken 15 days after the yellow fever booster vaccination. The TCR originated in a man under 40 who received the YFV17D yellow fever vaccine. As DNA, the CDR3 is TGCGCCAGCAGCCTTCGCGGGACAGGGACCGGCTACACCTTC. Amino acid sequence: CASSLRGTGTGYTF.